One sample yielded the 23 T cell receptor beta chains listed below, sequenced in a study of CD8 T cells in ankylosing spondylitis. TCRdb redid the calling of the 5' RACE reads with MiXCR, one entry per CDR3 protein. Among some 130,000 distinct CDR3 sequences listed, approximately 7.3% were seen once. The material sequenced was blood, either unsorted or a sorted T cell fraction (not recorded which). The source of these receptors is a female donor with ankylosing spondylitis or in good health (not recorded which).

Turning to this clonotype: Just one base apart from a much larger clone, this may be a read error. CDR3 in amino acids: CASSFSQGHVNEQFF. As DNA, the CDR3 is TGTGCCAGCAGCTTTAGTCAGGGTCATGTCAATGAGCAGTTCTTC. The V and J genes are TRBV7-2 and TRBJ2-1; possibly TRBD1 for D (5 bases). The CDR3 extends over 15 amino acids. Germline V CDR1 and CDR2: SGHTA, FQGNSA. V was trimmed by 3 bases and J by 6 bases, leaving 15 bases between them.

The sample holds a few counts of this clonotype. CDR3 loop: CASSQAWMDTEAFF. The CDR3, as DNA: TGTGCCAGCAGCCAGGCTTGGATGGACACTGAAGCTTTCTTT. The chain uses TRBV3-1 and TRBJ1-1; D ambiguous. The length of the CDR3 is 14 residues. V was cut by 3 bases and J by 3 bases, with 11 bases left in between. Per germline, CDR1 LGHDT and CDR2 YNNKEL (reference sequence).

This clonotype was found a few times. V gene TRBV7-2 combines with J gene TRBJ1-5; TRBD1 is a possible D gene (6 bases). Germline CDR1 SGHTA, CDR2 FQGNSA. The CDR3 totals 14 residues. V lost 5 bases, J lost 5 bases, and 13 bases lay in between. The CDR3 is CASSRAGVDQPQHF. The DNA of the CDR3 is TGTGCCAGCAGCCGCGCAGGGGTGGATCAGCCCCAGCATTTT.

At least ten counts were recorded for this clonotype. The genes are TRBV20-1 and TRBJ1-5; possible D gene TRBD1, 6 bases. Germline assignment: CDR1 DFQATT and CDR2 SNEGSKA (reference sequence). Trimming took off 2 bases at V and 0 bases at J, with 17 bases between the two ends. The CDR3 is 17 residues long. This CDR3 reads CSARNPLEQGSNQPQHF. The CDR3, as DNA: TGCAGTGCTAGAAATCCCCTAGAACAGGGTAGCAATCAGCCCCAGCATTTT.

This clonotype showed up many times. For the CDR3, the DNA is TGCAGTGCTAGCGACAACAGGGGTCTAAACATTCAGTACTTC. Its translation: CSASDNRGLNIQYF. This chain uses TRBV20-1 with TRBJ2-4; 7 nucleotides line up with TRBD1. V was pared by 3 bases and J by 6 bases, with 8 bases of the junction left unmatched. CDR3 length: 14 amino acids. Germline V gives CDR1 DFQATT, CDR2 SNEGSKA (reference sequence).

This clonotype was counted a few times. V and J are TRBV6-2 or TRBV6-3 and TRBJ2-5; maybe TRBD1 (7 bases). Germline V CDR1 and CDR2: MNHEY, SVGEGT. This CDR3 has 13 amino acids. V lost 8 bases, J lost 4 bases, and 14 bases lay in between. For the CDR3, the DNA is TGTGCCAGCGCGGGACAGAATGGAGAGACCCAGTACTTC. Translating gives CASAGQNGETQYF.

This clonotype was seen at least ten times. The gene calls are TRBV7-3 and TRBJ1-1, with 9 bases that match TRBD1. The CDR3 is 15 residues long. The junction had 8 bases not matched to a gene; V was cut back by 5 bases and J by 4 bases. CDR1 SGHTA and CDR2 FQGTGA come from the germline V gene. The chain's CDR3 is CASSPTGGEATEAFF. DNA for the CDR3: TGTGCCAGCAGCCCCACAGGGGGCGAGGCCACTGAAGCTTTCTTT.

This clonotype was seen at least ten times. The rearrangement joins TRBV18 to TRBJ1-1; possibly TRBD1 for D (5 bases). Trimming stripped 5 bases from V and 4 bases from J, with 17 bases between. The CDR3 contains 15 residues. The V gene's germline CDR1 is KGHSH and CDR2 LQKENI. CDR3 DNA: TGTGCCAGCTCAACCCAGACAGAGTGGGCCACTGAAGCTTTCTTT. Its protein product is CASSTQTEWATEAFF.

This clonotype was picked up many times. The V gene is TRBV12-3 or TRBV12-4, the J gene TRBJ1-5; D is uncertain. There are 12 residues in the CDR3. Trimming pared 7 bases from V and 2 bases from J, leaving 6 bases between. The CDR3 DNA follows: TGTGCCAGCAATGATGGCAATCAGCCCCAGCATTTT. Its protein is CASNDGNQPQHF.

This clonotype was seen ten or more times. This sequence joins TRBV4-2 and TRBJ1-2, with a tentative D call TRBD1 (5 bases). The CDR3 is made up of 16 amino acids. From germline, CDR1 is LGHNA and CDR2 YNFKEQ. Trimming shortened V by 0 bases and J by 4 bases, and 15 bases separated the two germline ends. CDR3 nucleotides: TGTGCCAGCAGCCAAGATGCGACAGAACAACTCTATGGCTACACCTTC. Amino acid sequence: CASSQDATEQLYGYTF.

This clonotype was seen ten or more times. The chain couples TRBV5-1 to TRBJ2-5; D possibly corresponds to TRBD2 (5 bases). The CDR3 is 15 residues long. The ends were cut back, 0 bases at V and 3 bases at J, with 12 bases in the middle. Germline CDR1 SGHRS, CDR2 YFSETQ. CDR3 amino acids: CASSLAADPKETQYF. CDR3 coding DNA: TGCGCCAGCAGCTTGGCAGCGGACCCCAAAGAGACCCAGTACTTC.

The chain combines TRBV7-2 with TRBJ2-1; D perhaps matches TRBD2 (6 bases). Trimming cost V 7 bases and J 4 bases, with 11 bases left between them. The germline V gene encodes CDR1 SGHTA and CDR2 FQGNSA. The CDR3 loop spans 13 amino acids. CDR3 residues: CASTLGSYNEQFF. The CDR3 DNA sequence: TGTGCCAGCACCCTCGGGAGTTACAATGAGCAGTTCTTC.

This clonotype was seen at least ten times. The chain recombines TRBV18 with TRBJ2-3, with 9 bases that match TRBD1. The CDR3 spans 15 residues. Germline V gene lookup returns CDR1 KGHSH and CDR2 LQKENI. V was pared by 4 bases and J by 4 bases, with 6 bases of the junction left unmatched. The CDR3 spells CASSRLGQGADTQYF. The CDR3 DNA sequence: TGTGCCAGCTCACGCCTGGGACAGGGCGCAGATACGCAGTATTTT.

In its sample, this clonotype was seen many times. The chain carries TRBV5-1 and TRBJ2-1; possibly TRBD1 or TRBD2 for D (5 bases each). CDR1 and CDR2 from the germline V gene are SGHRS and YFSETQ. V lost 2 bases and J 3 bases, leaving 15 bases between the germline ends. This CDR3 region has 16 residues. CDR3 sequence (DNA): TGCGCCAGCAGCTTAGCCGGGACGGTGATCTACAATGAGCAGTTCTTC. Translating gives CASSLAGTVIYNEQFF. Looking up the rest from reference TRBV5-1 and TRBJ2-1 gives the full variable domain: KAGVTQTPRYLIKTRGQQVTLSCSPISGHRSVSWYQQTPGQGLQFLFEYFSETQRNKGNFPGRFSGRQFSNSRSEMNVSTLELGDSALYLCASSLAGTVIYNEQFFGPGTRLTVL.

This clonotype has a count of ten or more. The J gene is TRBJ2-7, the V gene TRBV20-1; D might be TRBD1 (6 bases). Between the trimmed V and J ends, which lost 5 bases and 5 bases, there was a span of 19 bases. This CDR3 contains 14 residues. Per germline, CDR1 DFQATT and CDR2 SNEGSKA (reference sequence). This CDR3 is CSAYRGQGIHEQYF. The DNA for the CDR3 is TGCAGTGCTTATCGGGGTCAGGGGATCCACGAGCAGTACTTC.

Many counts were recorded for this clonotype. V is TRBV3-1 and J is TRBJ1-4; a possible D gene is TRBD1 (5 bases). Looked up from germline, CDR1 is LGHDT and CDR2 is YNNKEL (reference sequence). The CDR3 consists of 16 residues. With 0 bases removed from V and 0 bases from J, the gap between germline ends came to 8 bases. The CDR3 loop is CASSQDPGPTNEKLFF. In DNA, the CDR3 is TGTGCCAGCAGCCAAGACCCAGGGCCAACTAATGAAAAACTGTTTTTT.

The table lists this clonotype with many counts. V and J are TRBV20-1 and TRBJ2-7, with D perhaps TRBD2 (6 bases). The length of the CDR3 is 11 residues. Trimming removed 6 bases at V and 3 bases at J, with 9 bases between. Germline loops: CDR1 DFQATT, CDR2 SNEGSKA (reference sequence). CDR3 sequence reads: CSAGGYYEQYF. DNA for the CDR3: TGCAGTGCAGGAGGGTACTACGAGCAGTACTTC.

This clonotype came up many times. The chain employs TRBV5-6 and TRBJ2-2, with D perhaps TRBD1 or TRBD2 (6 bases each). The CDR3 totals 16 residues. The germline V and J ends were trimmed by 0 bases and 6 bases, with 15 bases remaining between them. Germline assignment: CDR1 SGHDT and CDR2 YYEEEE. The CDR3 sequence is CASSLVGGTQSGELFF. DNA of the CDR3: TGTGCCAGCAGCTTGGTTGGGGGGACACAATCCGGGGAGCTGTTTTTT.

This clonotype was seen ten or more times. The chain has TRBV12-3 or TRBV12-4 and TRBJ1-1; no definite D call. The CDR3 has 11 residues. The ends were cut back, 7 bases at V and 4 bases at J, with 7 bases in the middle. CDR3 sequence: CASTGVTEAFF. For the CDR3, the DNA is TGTGCCAGCACCGGGGTCACTGAAGCTTTCTTT.

Ten or more counts support this clonotype. The chain employs TRBV5-1 and TRBJ2-3; D perhaps matches TRBD2 (6 bases). The CDR3 contains 14 residues. Germline CDR1 reads SGHRS; CDR2 reads YFSETQ. V dropped 4 bases and J dropped 8 bases, with 17 bases sitting between them. The DNA for the CDR3 is TGCGCCAGCAGCCAAGAGGAGGGATCAGGTACGCAGTATTTT. It encodes CASSQEEGSGTQYF.

This clonotype showed up many times. V usage is TRBV12-3 or TRBV12-4 and J usage is TRBJ1-4; no firm D call. CDR3 length equals 16 residues. The V and J ends lost 6 bases and 0 bases respectively, with 14 bases between them. The CDR3 spells CASSREGSATNEKLFF. The DNA of the CDR3 is TGTGCCAGCAGCCGGGAGGGCTCTGCAACTAATGAAAAACTGTTTTTT.

The sample holds many counts of this clonotype. The rearrangement uses TRBV3-1 and TRBJ1-6; no definite D call. Trimming cost V 5 bases and J 6 bases, with 5 bases left between them. The CDR3 extends over 12 amino acids. Looked up from germline, CDR1 is LGHDT and CDR2 is YNNKEL (reference sequence). CDR3 sequence reads: CASSTLNSPLHF. DNA for the CDR3: TGTGCCAGCAGCACCCTTAATTCACCCCTCCACTTT.

This clonotype was seen at least ten times. V is TRBV5-1 and J is TRBJ2-1; possible D gene TRBD2, 5 bases. Germline loops: CDR1 SGHRS, CDR2 YFSETQ. This CDR3 comprises 15 residues. Trimming removed 3 bases from V and 3 bases from J, with 13 bases in between. This chain's CDR3 is CASSSGVLNYNEQFF. The CDR3 nucleotides are TGCGCCAGCAGCTCCGGGGTGTTAAACTACAATGAGCAGTTCTTC.